This paragraph covers one T cell receptor beta chain sequence. Its antigen is still unknown. Trimming at V came to 6 bases and at J to 4 bases, leaving 1 base not matched to a gene. Per germline, CDR1 LNHDA and CDR2 SQIVND (reference sequence). This CDR3 has 12 amino acids. These data come from a study of T-cell memory formation after mild COVID-19. Study summary: TCR clusters largely stayed donor specific.

TCRdb used MiXCR to reprocess the 5' RACE reads, holding one entry per CDR3 protein. The profile shows around 99,000 distinct CDR3 sequences, 13% to 15% of them singletons. Study observations and caveats: From day 15 to 85, contracting clones were balanced between CD4 and CD8, whereas later expanders leaned toward CD4+. The second-wave clones peaking on day 37 were not confirmed as SARS-CoV-2-specific. Most CD4+ clones that shrank were in CM and EM, while CD8+ ones turned up in EMRA.

The sequenced sample was PBMCs or a T cell subset sorted from them (not recorded which). The sequence derives from a man between 18 and 35 years old who had mild COVID-19 (a few samples of this study predate the infection). Cell type and time point are not known. This rearrangement joins TRBV19 to TRBJ2-3; 7 bases are a match to TRBD2. The CDR3 reads CASRSGADTQYF. DNA of the CDR3: TGTGCCAGTAGAAGCGGGGCAGATACGCAGTATTTT.